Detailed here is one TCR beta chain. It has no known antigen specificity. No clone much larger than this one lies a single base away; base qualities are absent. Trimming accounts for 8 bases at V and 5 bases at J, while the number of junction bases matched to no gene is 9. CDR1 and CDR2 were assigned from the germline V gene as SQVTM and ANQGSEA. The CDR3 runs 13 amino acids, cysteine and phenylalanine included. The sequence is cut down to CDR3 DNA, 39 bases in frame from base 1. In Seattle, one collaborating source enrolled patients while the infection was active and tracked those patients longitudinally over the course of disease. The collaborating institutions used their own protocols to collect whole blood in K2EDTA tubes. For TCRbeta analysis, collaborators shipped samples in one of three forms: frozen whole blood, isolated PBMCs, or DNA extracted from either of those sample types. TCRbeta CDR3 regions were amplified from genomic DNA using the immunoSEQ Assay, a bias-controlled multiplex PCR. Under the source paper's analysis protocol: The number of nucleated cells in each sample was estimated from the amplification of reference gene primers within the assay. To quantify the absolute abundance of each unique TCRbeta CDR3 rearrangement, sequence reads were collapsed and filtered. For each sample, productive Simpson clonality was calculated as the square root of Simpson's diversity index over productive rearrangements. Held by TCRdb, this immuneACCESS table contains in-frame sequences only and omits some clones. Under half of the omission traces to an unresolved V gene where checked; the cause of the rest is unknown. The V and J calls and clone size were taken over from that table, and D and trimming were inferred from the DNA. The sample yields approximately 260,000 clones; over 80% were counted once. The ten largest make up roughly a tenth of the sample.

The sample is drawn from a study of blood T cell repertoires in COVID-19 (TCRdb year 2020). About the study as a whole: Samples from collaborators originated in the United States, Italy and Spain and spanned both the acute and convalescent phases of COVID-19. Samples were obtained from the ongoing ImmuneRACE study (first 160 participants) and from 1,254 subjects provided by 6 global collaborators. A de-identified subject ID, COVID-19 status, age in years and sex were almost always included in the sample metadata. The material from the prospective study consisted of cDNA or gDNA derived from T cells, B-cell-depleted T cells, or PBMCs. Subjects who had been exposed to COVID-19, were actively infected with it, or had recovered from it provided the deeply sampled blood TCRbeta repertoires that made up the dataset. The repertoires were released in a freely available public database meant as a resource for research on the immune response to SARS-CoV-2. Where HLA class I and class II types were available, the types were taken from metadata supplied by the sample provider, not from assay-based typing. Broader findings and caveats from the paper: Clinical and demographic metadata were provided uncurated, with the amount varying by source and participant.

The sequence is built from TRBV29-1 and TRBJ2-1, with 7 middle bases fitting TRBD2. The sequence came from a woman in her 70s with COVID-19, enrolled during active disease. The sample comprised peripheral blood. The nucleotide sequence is TGCAGCATTTTGACCGGGACTAACAATGAGCAGTTCTTC. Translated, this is CSILTGTNNEQFF.